Listed below are T cell receptor beta chains from one sample, sequenced in a study of cytomegalovirus exposure and HLA in healthy donors. Profiled with immunoSEQ multiplex PCR; TCRdb holds only in-frame clones, not every one. The sample includes roughly 100,000 clones, approximately 70% seen only once; the top ten take roughly 3.2%. What was sequenced was PBMCs. The receptors stem from a man younger than 40 in good health and CMV-seronegative. The CDR3 runs from the conserved cysteine through the conserved F or W. The D gene is left open where the match is weak. Clone size is not always given. Where it is, it says once, few, many or a class for expanded clones.

abundance | j_gene | v_gene | d_gene | CDR3aa | CDR3nt
few | TRBJ1-1 | TRBV6-4 | TRBD1 | CASRPTGRHTEAFF | TGTGCCAGCAGGCCGACAGGGCGTCACACTGAAGCTTTCTTT
- | TRBJ2-1 | TRBV9 | TRBD2 | CASSPRRGGGNEQFF | TGTGCCAGCAGCCCCCGGCGGGGGGGCGGGAATGAGCAGTTCTTC
- | TRBJ2-3 | TRBV11-2 | - | CASSFTGSTDTQYF | TGTGCCAGCAGCTTTACAGGGTCCACAGATACGCAGTATTTT
once | TRBJ1-2 | TRBV29-1 | - | CSVGGDGYTF | TGCAGCGTTGGGGGGGATGGCTACACCTTC
few | TRBJ2-2 | TRBV19 | - | CASSERAGELFF | TGTGCCAGTAGTGAGAGGGCCGGGGAGCTGTTTTTT
- | TRBJ2-2 | TRBV27 | TRBD2 | CASSLSPTSGYTGELFF | TGTGCCAGCAGTTTATCTCCGACTAGCGGGTACACCGGGGAGCTGTTTTTT
few | TRBJ2-7 | TRBV19 | - | CASSIDPTGKYEQYF | TGTGCCAGTAGTATAGATCCAACGGGGAAATACGAGCAGTACTTC
- | TRBJ1-5 | TRBV12-5 | - | CASSAGRQPQHF | TGTGCTAGTTCAGCAGGGCGTCAGCCCCAGCATTTT
- | TRBJ1-2 | TRBV29-1 | TRBD1 | CSVAPGQGSYGYTF | TGCAGCGTTGCCCCGGGACAGGGGTCCTATGGCTACACCTTC
few | TRBJ1-1 | TRBV19 | TRBD1 | CASSSLTGVNTEAFF | TGTGCCAGTAGTAGCCTGACAGGGGTGAACACTGAAGCTTTCTTT
- | TRBJ1-1 | TRBV6-6 | - | CASSYHADTEAFF | TGTGCCAGCAGTTATCACGCAGACACTGAAGCTTTCTTT
- | TRBJ2-7 | TRBV6-4 | TRBD1 | CASSLGGGYEQYF | TGTGCCAGCAGTTTAGGGGGCGGGTACGAGCAGTACTTC
once | TRBJ2-1 | TRBV30 | TRBD1 | CAWTGTVTYNEQFF | TGTGCCTGGACAGGGACAGTAACCTACAATGAGCAGTTCTTC
- | TRBJ2-7 | TRBV28 | - | CASSSERQVGSEQYF | TGTGCCAGCAGTTCGGAACGACAGGTTGGCAGCGAGCAGTACTTC
- | TRBJ1-4 | TRBV28 | - | CASSFAGSNQKLFF | TGTGCCAGCAGTTTCGCGGGCTCTAATCAAAAACTGTTTTTT
- | TRBJ2-1 | TRBV25-1 | TRBD2 | CASSEGERDPEQFF | TGTGCCAGCAGTGAAGGCGAGCGGGACCCTGAGCAGTTCTTC
few | TRBJ2-3 | TRBV29-1 | TRBD1 | CSVPKDRTLGTDTQYF | TGCAGCGTCCCCAAGGACAGGACCCTAGGAACAGATACGCAGTATTTT
- | TRBJ1-5 | TRBV19 | - | CASSTRLTPYSNQPQHF | TGTGCCAGTAGTACCCGACTTACCCCCTATAGCAATCAGCCCCAGCATTTT
- | TRBJ2-1 | TRBV5-5 | - | CASSSLGGVSYNEQFF | TGTGCCAGCAGCTCCCTTGGAGGGGTCTCCTACAATGAGCAGTTCTTC
- | TRBJ1-5 | TRBV19 | - | CASRAPITGFYSNQPQHF | TGTGCCAGTAGGGCCCCTATTACAGGGTTTTATAGCAATCAGCCCCAGCATTTT
few | TRBJ2-1 | TRBV15 | - | CATRRRGPSSYNEQFF | TGTGCCACCAGGAGGAGGGGGCCGAGCTCCTACAATGAGCAGTTCTTC
- | TRBJ1-1 | TRBV4-3 | - | CASSQSPLMEFSGTEAFF | TGCGCCAGCAGCCAATCCCCACTAATGGAGTTTTCGGGTACTGAAGCTTTCTTT
- | TRBJ1-4 | TRBV29-1 | - | CSVGQPNEKLFF | TGCAGCGTTGGACAGCCTAATGAAAAACTGTTTTTT
- | TRBJ2-7 | TRBV4-1 | - | CASSLQPRGLSYEQYF | TGCGCCAGCAGCCTTCAACCCAGGGGCCTCTCCTACGAGCAGTACTTC
- | TRBJ2-2 | TRBV7-2 | - | CASSYRGGGTGELFF | TGTGCCAGCAGCTATAGGGGTGGCGGCACCGGGGAGCTGTTTTTT
- | TRBJ1-1 | TRBV28 | - | CASSLEINTEAFF | TGTGCCAGCAGTTTGGAGATTAACACTGAAGCTTTCTTT
- | TRBJ1-2 | TRBV11-2 | - | CASSSGQGGYTF | TGTGCCAGCAGCTCGGGACAAGGGGGCTACACCTTC
- | TRBJ2-3 | TRBV5-1 | TRBD2 | CASSSSGSADTQYF | TGCGCCAGCAGCTCGAGCGGGAGTGCAGATACGCAGTATTTT
once | TRBJ1-5 | TRBV6-1 | - | CASSGQSNQPQHF | TGTGCCAGCAGTGGACAGAGCAATCAGCCCCAGCATTTT
- | TRBJ2-2 | TRBV29-1 | TRBD2 | CSVSRGLAGNTGELFF | TGCAGCGTTTCGAGGGGACTAGCGGGAAACACCGGGGAGCTGTTTTTT
few | TRBJ2-7 | TRBV6-5 | TRBD1 | CASSLTGVPYEQYF | TGTGCCAGCAGTTTGACAGGGGTTCCCTACGAGCAGTACTTC
- | TRBJ1-5 | TRBV6-6 | - | CASSSARGGPQPQHF | TGTGCCAGCAGTTCCGCTAGAGGGGGACCTCAGCCCCAGCATTTT
- | TRBJ2-1 | TRBV7-8 | TRBD1 | CASSTPRTGSYNEQFF | TGTGCCAGCAGCACCCCCCGGACAGGGTCCTACAATGAGCAGTTCTTC
- | TRBJ1-1 | TRBV30 | - | CAWSVSYTEAFF | TGTGCCTGGAGTGTCTCTTACACTGAAGCTTTCTTT
once | TRBJ1-1 | TRBV5-8 | TRBD1 | CASSLTGALNTEAFF | TGTGCCAGCAGCTTGACAGGGGCCTTGAACACTGAAGCTTTCTTT
few | TRBJ2-3 | TRBV11-2 | - | CASSLTRGSDTSTDTQYF | TGTGCCAGCAGCTTAACACGCGGGTCAGATACTAGCACAGATACGCAGTATTTT